Each of the 20 T cell receptor beta chains below was sequenced from the same sample in a study of cytomegalovirus exposure and HLA in healthy donors (TCRdb year 2017). The library relied on the immunoSEQ multiplex PCR assay. For the multiplex PCR, a mixture combining 60 forward primers for TCR Vbeta segments and 13 reverse primers for TCR Jbeta segments was used. As stored in TCRdb, this immuneACCESS dataset retains in-frame rearrangements with V and J assigned. A fraction of the clones does not appear; measured against another copy, unresolved V genes explain less than half of the discrepancy, and the remainder lacks a known reason. The sample includes about 160,000 clones, with roughly four fifths observed a single time. Of the sample, around 10% falls within the top ten clones. Sequencing input: PBMCs. The receptors were gathered from a middle-aged man in good health and CMV-seropositive.

In its sample, this clone was seen a few times. The chain couples TRBV28 to TRBJ1-1; 7 bases map to TRBD1. Germline V gene sequence: CDR1 MDHEN, CDR2 SYDVKM. The ends lost 4 bases at V and 3 bases at J; junction bases unmatched: 2. The CDR3 runs to 13 residues. Here the CDR3 reads CASSYRGDTEAFF. Written as DNA, the CDR3 is TGTGCCAGCAGTTACAGGGGAGACACTGAAGCTTTCTTT. The variable domain in full, completed from reference TRBV28 and TRBJ1-1, reads DVKVTQSSRYLVKRTGEKVFLECVQDMDHENMFWYRQDPGLGLRLIYFSYDVKMKEKGDIPEGYSVSREKKERFSLILESASTNQTSMYLCASSYRGDTEAFFGQGTRLTVV.

The V and J genes are TRBV30 and TRBJ1-1; 9 positions agree with TRBD1. The CDR3 contains 14 residues. Germline CDR1 is GTSNPN and CDR2 is SVGIG (reference sequence). V gave up 2 bases and J gave up 3 bases; unmatched junction bases: 4. The CDR3, as DNA: TGTGCCTGGAGTACGGGACAGGGATACACTGAAGCTTTCTTT. It specifies CAWSTGQGYTEAFF.

The chain is built from TRBV9 and TRBJ2-1; TRBD2 matches at 8 bases. The CDR3 has 15 amino acids. Germline V gene sequence: CDR1 SGDLS, CDR2 YYNGEE. The V and J ends lost 2 bases and 4 bases, in that order; junction bases with no gene match: 5. The DNA of the CDR3 is TGTGCCAGCAGCGTGGGACTAGGCCAATACAATGAGCAGTTCTTC. Amino acids: CASSVGLGQYNEQFF.

The rearrangement uses TRBV5-1 and TRBJ2-1, with 13 bases that match TRBD2. V trimming: 7 bases; J trimming: 7 bases; junction bases outside the gene matches: 8. Per germline, CDR1 SGHRS and CDR2 YFSETQ. The CDR3 totals 15 residues. CDR3 coding DNA: TGCGCCAGCTGCCTAGGACTAGCGGGGGTGAATGAGCAGTTCTTC. This sequence encodes CASCLGLAGVNEQFF.

This chain joins TRBV15 and TRBJ2-5; D unresolved. Trimming took off 0 bases at V and 2 bases at J, with 10 bases between the two ends. Germline V gene sequence: CDR1 LNHNV, CDR2 YYDKDF (reference sequence). The length of the CDR3 is 15 residues. The CDR3 region has the DNA TGTGCCACCAGCAGAGATCTAATACTACAAGAGACCCAGTACTTC. Translating gives CATSRDLILQETQYF.

The genes are TRBV7-2 and TRBJ2-1; 8 bases line up with TRBD2. The CDR3 is 16 residues long. The V segment lost 1 base and the J segment 7 bases; nucleotides outside the gene matches: 9. Germline V gene data show CDR1 as SGHTA and CDR2 as FQGNSA. CDR3 bases: TGTGCCAGCAGCTTAGTCCCAGCGGGAGCGGGTAATGAGCAGTTCTTC. This gives the protein CASSLVPAGAGNEQFF.

J is TRBJ1-2 and V is TRBV28; TRBD1 might be the D (6 bases). This CDR3 region has 15 residues. Deletions cut 8 bases from V and 0 bases from J, with 16 bases between. CDR1 and CDR2 from the germline V gene are MDHEN and SYDVKM. CDR3 nucleotides: TGTGCCAGCGGGATCCAGACAGGCACTAACTATGGCTACACCTTC. It encodes CASGIQTGTNYGYTF.

CDR3 in DNA: TGTGCCTGGAGTCTCCCGTGGAGCCGGGGTAATGAAAAACTGTTTTTT. Translated, it gives CAWSLPWSRGNEKLFF. The chain recombines TRBV30 with TRBJ1-4; D not resolved. Trimming shortened V by 2 bases and J by 4 bases, and 17 bases separated the two germline ends. The CDR3 spans 16 residues. Germline V gene sequence: CDR1 GTSNPN, CDR2 SVGIG (reference sequence).

In this sample, this clone turned up once. The J gene is TRBJ1-6, the V gene TRBV6-4; TRBD1 matches 9 bases. With 6 bases clipped from V and 7 bases from J, the junction kept 7 bases outside the gene matches. The CDR3 covers 15 residues. From germline, CDR1 is MRHNA and CDR2 SNTAGT. CDR3 in DNA: TGTGCCAGCAGACTGACAGGGGGTTCGAATTCACCCCTCCACTTT. Its protein is CASRLTGGSNSPLHF.

A few counts support this clone. The rearrangement joins TRBV7-3 to TRBJ2-3; 10 nucleotides agree with TRBD2. This CDR3 comprises 17 residues. The trim removed 5 bases at V and 2 bases at J, leaving 10 bases unmatched. CDR1 is SGHTA and CDR2 is FQGTGA in the germline V gene. CDR3 region: CASSLRIAGGPTDTQYF. Here the CDR3 DNA reads TGTGCCAGCAGCCTTAGAATAGCGGGAGGTCCCACAGATACGCAGTATTTT.

The chain employs TRBV4-3 and TRBJ2-5; 7 bases align to TRBD2. CDR3 length equals 15 residues. After removal of 4 bases from V and 2 bases from J, the junction contained 7 bases not matched to a gene. Germline V gene data show CDR1 as LGHNA and CDR2 as YSLEER. The CDR3 DNA follows: TGCGCCAGCAGCCCTTACGGGGGAGGGCAAGAGACCCAGTACTTC. Protein: CASSPYGGGQETQYF.

The chain recombines TRBV6-6 with TRBJ1-6; no clear D. With 4 bases removed from V and 1 base from J, the gap between germline ends came to 8 bases. The germline V gene has CDR1 MNHNY and CDR2 SVGAGI (reference sequence). CDR3 length: 15 amino acids. CDR3 DNA: TGTGCCAGCAGTTTCGAGGGTTCCTATAATTCACCCCTCCACTTT. Amino acids: CASSFEGSYNSPLHF.

The chain is built from TRBV30 and TRBJ2-7, with 7 bases fitting TRBD2. The CDR3 is made up of 16 amino acids. With V trimmed by 5 bases and J by 0 bases, 13 bases remained unmatched. CDR1 is GTSNPN, CDR2 SVGIG, per germline (reference sequence). CDR3 DNA sequence: TGTGCCTGGGGGAGGGATAACGGACCGGGCTCCTACGAGCAGTACTTC. Its protein is CAWGRDNGPGSYEQYF.

The chain recombines TRBV7-3 with TRBJ2-2; TRBD2 matches 13 bases. CDR1 and CDR2 from the germline V gene are SGHTA and FQGTGA. V dropped 4 bases and J dropped 7; count of bases not matched to a gene: 3. The CDR3 contains 15 residues. The CDR3: CASSSGLAGVGELFF. CDR3 DNA sequence: TGTGCCAGCAGCTCTGGACTAGCGGGAGTCGGGGAGCTGTTTTTT.

V usage is TRBV7-2 and J usage is TRBJ1-2, with 8 nucleotides matching TRBD1. V shed 5 bases, J shed 6 bases, and the junction held 11 bases outside the gene matches. The CDR3 is made up of 15 amino acids. Germline V gene data show CDR1 as SGHTA and CDR2 as FQGNSA. The CDR3 reads CASSLAGGSLDGYTF. The CDR3 DNA is TGTGCCAGCAGCCTGGCAGGGGGCAGTTTGGATGGCTACACCTTC. Filled out from reference TRBV7-2 and TRBJ1-2, the complete variable domain reads GAGVSQSPSNKVTEKGKDVELRCDPISGHTALYWYRQSLGQGLEFLIYFQGNSAPDKSGLPSDRFSAERTGGSVSTLTIQRTQQEDSAVYLCASSLAGGSLDGYTFGSGTRLTVV.

V usage is TRBV7-9 and J usage is TRBJ2-5; maybe TRBD2 (6 bases). The V end was cut by 1 base, the J end by 1 base, with 7 bases between. Germline lookup yields CDR1 SEHNR and CDR2 FQNEAQ (reference sequence). This CDR3 contains 14 residues. As DNA, the CDR3 is TGTGCCAGCAGCTTAGTGGGGGGCCAAGAGACCCAGTACTTC. Protein product: CASSLVGGQETQYF.

On this clone itself: Compared with germline, one end of the junction differs, possibly owing to a read error. This rearrangement joins TRBV6-1 to TRBJ2-4, with unresolved D. The CDR3 is made up of 14 amino acids. Per the germline V gene, CDR1 is MNHNS and CDR2 is SASEGT. The CDR3 loop is CASSEAGFENSQYF. CDR3 bases: TGTGCCAGCAGTGAAGCAGGTTTTGAAAACAGTCAGTACTTC.

The chain links TRBV6-5 to TRBJ2-1; TRBD2 matches 8 bases. Germline V gene sequence: CDR1 MNHEY, CDR2 SVGAGI. V was pared by 7 bases and J by 0 bases, with 5 bases of the junction left unmatched. The CDR3 runs to 15 residues. CDR3 amino acids: CASNTGTSSYNEQFF. The CDR3 region has the DNA TGTGCCAGCAATACCGGGACTAGCTCCTACAATGAGCAGTTCTTC.

V and J are TRBV9 and TRBJ2-1; TRBD2 might be the D (6 bases). The CDR3 spans 17 residues. Trimming removed 0 bases from V and 4 bases from J, with 17 bases in between. The germline V gene has CDR1 SGDLS and CDR2 YYNGEE. The CDR3 coding sequence is TGTGCCAGCAGCGTAGGATCGGAGGGAGGATTGTACAATGAGCAGTTCTTC. Amino acid sequence: CASSVGSEGGLYNEQFF.

The rearrangement joins TRBV13 to TRBJ1-2, with D possibly TRBD1 on 5 matching bases. Trimming stripped 5 bases from V and 7 bases from J, with 26 bases between. Germline-derived CDR1 and CDR2 are PRHDT and FYEKMQ (reference sequence). This CDR3 has 17 residues. The CDR3 spells CASSITLTTVPSGGYTF. CDR3 nucleotide sequence: TGTGCCAGCAGCATAACCCTGACGACAGTCCCATCGGGTGGCTACACCTTC.